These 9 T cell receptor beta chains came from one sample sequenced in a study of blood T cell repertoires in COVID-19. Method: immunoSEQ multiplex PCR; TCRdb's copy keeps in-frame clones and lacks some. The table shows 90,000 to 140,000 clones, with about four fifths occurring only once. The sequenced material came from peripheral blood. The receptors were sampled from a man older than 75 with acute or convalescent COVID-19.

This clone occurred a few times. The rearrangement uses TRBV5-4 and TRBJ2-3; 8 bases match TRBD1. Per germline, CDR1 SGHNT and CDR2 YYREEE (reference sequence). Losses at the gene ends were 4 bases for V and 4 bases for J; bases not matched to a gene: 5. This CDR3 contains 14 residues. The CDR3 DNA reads TGTGCCAGCAGCGCGGGACAGGCCCCAGATACGCAGTATTTT. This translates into CASSAGQAPDTQYF.

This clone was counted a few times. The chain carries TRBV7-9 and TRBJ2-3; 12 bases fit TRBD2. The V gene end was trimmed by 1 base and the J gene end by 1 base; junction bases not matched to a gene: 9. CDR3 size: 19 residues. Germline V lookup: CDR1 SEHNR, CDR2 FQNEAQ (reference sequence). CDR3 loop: CASSLEGLAGRKGTDTQYF. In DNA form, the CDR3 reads TGTGCCAGCAGCTTAGAAGGACTAGCGGGGAGAAAAGGCACAGATACGCAGTATTTT.

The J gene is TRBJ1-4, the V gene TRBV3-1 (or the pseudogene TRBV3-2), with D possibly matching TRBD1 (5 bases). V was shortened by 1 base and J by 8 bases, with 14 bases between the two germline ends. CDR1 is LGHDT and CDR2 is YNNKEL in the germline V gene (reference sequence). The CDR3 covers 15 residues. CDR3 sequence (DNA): TGTGCCAGCAGCCAAGGGGACCCCGGGAGGGAAAAACTGTTTTTT. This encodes CASSQGDPGREKLFF.

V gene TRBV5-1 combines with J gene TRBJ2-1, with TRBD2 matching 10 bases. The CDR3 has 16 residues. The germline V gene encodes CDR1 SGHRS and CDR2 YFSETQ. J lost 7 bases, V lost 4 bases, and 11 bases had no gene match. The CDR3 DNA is TGCGCCAGCAGCCTTGTGGCTAGCGGGAGAAAAAATGAGCAGTTCTTC. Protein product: CASSLVASGRKNEQFF.

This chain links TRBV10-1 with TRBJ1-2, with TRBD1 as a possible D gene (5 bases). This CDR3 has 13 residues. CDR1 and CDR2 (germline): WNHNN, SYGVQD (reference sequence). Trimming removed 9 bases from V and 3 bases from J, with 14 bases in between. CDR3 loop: CARGRDSDYGYTF. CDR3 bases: TGCGCCAGGGGTAGGGACTCGGACTATGGCTACACCTTC.

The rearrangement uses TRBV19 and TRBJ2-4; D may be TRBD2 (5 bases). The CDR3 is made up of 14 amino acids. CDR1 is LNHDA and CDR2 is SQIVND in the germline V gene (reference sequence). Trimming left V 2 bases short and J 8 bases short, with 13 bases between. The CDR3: CASSIRSPGDIQYF. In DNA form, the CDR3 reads TGTGCCAGTAGTATACGTAGTCCCGGGGACATTCAGTACTTC.

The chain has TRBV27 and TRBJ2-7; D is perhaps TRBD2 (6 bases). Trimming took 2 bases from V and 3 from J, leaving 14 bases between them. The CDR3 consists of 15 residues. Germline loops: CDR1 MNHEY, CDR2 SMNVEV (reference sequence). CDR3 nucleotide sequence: TGTGCCAGCAGTTTAAATAGCGGTAATATCTACGAGCAGTACTTC. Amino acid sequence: CASSLNSGNIYEQYF.

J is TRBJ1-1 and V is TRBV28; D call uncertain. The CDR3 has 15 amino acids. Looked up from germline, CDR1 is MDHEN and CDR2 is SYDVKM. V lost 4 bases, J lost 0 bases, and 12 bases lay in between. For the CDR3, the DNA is TGTGCCAGCAGTTCATTGAATCCGGTGAACACTGAAGCTTTCTTT. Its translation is CASSSLNPVNTEAFF. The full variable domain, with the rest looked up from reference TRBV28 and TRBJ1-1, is DVKVTQSSRYLVKRTGEKVFLECVQDMDHENMFWYRQDPGLGLRLIYFSYDVKMKEKGDIPEGYSVSREKKERFSLILESASTNQTSMYLCASSSLNPVNTEAFFGQGTRLTVV.

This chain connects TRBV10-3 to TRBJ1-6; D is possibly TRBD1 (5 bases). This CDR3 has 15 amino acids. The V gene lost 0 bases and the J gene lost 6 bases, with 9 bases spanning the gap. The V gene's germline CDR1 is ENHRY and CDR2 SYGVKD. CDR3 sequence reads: CAISESGGPNSPLHF. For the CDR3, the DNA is TGTGCCATCAGTGAGTCGGGGGGTCCTAATTCACCCCTCCACTTT.